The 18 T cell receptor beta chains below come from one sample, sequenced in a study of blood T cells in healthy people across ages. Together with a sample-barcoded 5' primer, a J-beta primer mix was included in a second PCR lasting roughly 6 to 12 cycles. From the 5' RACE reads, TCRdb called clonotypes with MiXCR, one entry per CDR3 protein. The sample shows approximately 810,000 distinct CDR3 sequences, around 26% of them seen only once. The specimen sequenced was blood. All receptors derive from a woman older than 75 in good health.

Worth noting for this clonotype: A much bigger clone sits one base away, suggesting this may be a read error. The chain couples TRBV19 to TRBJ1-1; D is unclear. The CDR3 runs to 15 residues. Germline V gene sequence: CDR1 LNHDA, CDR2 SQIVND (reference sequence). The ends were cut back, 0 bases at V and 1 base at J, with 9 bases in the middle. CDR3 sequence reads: CASSIDGTSNTEAFF. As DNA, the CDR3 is TGTGCCAGTAGTATAGATGGCACCTCGAACACTGAAGCTTTCTTT.

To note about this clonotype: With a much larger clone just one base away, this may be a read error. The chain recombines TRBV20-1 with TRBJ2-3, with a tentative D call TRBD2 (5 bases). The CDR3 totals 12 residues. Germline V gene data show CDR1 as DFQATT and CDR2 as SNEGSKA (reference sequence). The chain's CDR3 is CSAVKLEDMQYF. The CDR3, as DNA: TGCAGTGCAGTAAAACTAGAAGATATGCAGTATTTT.

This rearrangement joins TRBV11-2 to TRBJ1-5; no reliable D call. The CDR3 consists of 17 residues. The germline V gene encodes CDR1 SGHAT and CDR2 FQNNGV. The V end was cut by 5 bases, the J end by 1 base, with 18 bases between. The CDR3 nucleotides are TGTGCCAGCAGCCCAGGTGGGGTAGCGACGAGCAATCAGCCCCAGCATTTT. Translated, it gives CASSPGGVATSNQPQHF.

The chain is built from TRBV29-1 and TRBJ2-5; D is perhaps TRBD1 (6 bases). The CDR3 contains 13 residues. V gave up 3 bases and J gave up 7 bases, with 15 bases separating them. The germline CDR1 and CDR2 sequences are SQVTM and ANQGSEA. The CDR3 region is CSVEVGAHGTQYF. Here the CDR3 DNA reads TGCAGCGTTGAGGTGGGGGCCCATGGGACCCAGTACTTC.

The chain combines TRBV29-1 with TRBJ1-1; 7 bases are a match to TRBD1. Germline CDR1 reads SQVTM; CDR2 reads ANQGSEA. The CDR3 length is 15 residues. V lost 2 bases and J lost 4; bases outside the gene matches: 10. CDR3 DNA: TGCAGCGTTGAACCCCGACAGGGACGGAGCACTGAAGCTTTCTTT. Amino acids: CSVEPRQGRSTEAFF.

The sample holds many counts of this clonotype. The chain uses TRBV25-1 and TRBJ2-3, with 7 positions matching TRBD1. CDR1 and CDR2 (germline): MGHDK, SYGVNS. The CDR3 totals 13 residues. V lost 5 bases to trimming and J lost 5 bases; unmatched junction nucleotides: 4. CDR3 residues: CASSNGQVDTQYF. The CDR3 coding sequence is TGTGCCAGCAGTAATGGACAGGTAGATACGCAGTATTTT.

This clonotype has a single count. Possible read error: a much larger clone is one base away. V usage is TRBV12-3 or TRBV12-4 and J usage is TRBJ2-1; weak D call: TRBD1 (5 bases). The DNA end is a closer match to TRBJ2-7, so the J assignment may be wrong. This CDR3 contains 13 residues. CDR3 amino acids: CASRAGYYNEQYF. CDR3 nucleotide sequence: TGTGCCAGCAGGGCAGGGTACTACAATGAGCAGTACTTC.

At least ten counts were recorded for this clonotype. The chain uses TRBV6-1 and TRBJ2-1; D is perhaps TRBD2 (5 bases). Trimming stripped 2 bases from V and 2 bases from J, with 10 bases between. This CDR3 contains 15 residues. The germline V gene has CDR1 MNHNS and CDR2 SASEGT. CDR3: CASSESYGTYNEQFF. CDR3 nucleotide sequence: TGTGCCAGCAGTGAAAGTTACGGGACCTACAATGAGCAGTTCTTC.

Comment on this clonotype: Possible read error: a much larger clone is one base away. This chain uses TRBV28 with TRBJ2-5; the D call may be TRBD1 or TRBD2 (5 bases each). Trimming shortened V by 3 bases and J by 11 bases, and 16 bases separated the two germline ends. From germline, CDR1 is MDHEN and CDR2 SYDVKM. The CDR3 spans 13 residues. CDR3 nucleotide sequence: TGTGCCAGCAGTTTCGAGGGGCCCTACGGGCAGTACTTC. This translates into CASSFEGPYGQYF.

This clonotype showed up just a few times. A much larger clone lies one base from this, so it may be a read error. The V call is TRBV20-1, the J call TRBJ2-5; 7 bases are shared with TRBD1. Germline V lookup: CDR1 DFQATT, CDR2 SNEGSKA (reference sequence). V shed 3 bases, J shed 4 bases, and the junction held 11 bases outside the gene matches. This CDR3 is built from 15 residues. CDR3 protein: CSARPIGGLIETQYF. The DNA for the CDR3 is TGCAGTGCTAGGCCGATAGGGGGCCTCATAGAGACCCAGTACTTC.

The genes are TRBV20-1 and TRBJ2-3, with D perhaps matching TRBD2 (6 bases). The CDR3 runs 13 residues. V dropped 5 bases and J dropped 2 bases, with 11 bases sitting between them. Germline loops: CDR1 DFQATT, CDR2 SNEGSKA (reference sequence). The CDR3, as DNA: TGCAGTGCTTCGGGGGTCTCCACAGATACGCAGTATTTT. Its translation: CSASGVSTDTQYF.

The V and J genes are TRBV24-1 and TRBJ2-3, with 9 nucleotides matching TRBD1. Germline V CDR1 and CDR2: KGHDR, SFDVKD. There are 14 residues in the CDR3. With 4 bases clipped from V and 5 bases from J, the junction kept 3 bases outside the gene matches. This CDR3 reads CATSDYRGQDTQYF. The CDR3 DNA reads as TGTGCCACCAGTGACTACAGGGGGCAAGATACGCAGTATTTT.

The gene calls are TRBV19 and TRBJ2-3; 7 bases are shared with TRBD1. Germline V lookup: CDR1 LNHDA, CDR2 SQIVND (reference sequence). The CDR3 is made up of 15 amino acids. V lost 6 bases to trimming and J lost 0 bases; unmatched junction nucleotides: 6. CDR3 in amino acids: CASRKGTVSTDTQYF. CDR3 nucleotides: TGTGCCAGTAGGAAGGGGACAGTTAGCACAGATACGCAGTATTTT.

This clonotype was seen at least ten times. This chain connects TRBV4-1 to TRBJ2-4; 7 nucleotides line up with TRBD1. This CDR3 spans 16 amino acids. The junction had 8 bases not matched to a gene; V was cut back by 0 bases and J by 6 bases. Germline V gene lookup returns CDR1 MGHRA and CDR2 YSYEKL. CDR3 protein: CASSQDPGQPGNIQYF. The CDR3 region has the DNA TGCGCCAGCAGCCAAGATCCGGGACAGCCGGGAAACATTCAGTACTTC.

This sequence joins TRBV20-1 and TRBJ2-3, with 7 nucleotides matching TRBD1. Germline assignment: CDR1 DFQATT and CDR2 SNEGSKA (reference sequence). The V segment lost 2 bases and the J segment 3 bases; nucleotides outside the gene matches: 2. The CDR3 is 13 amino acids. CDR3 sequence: CSARKQGTDTQYF. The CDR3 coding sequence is TGCAGTGCTAGAAAACAGGGGACAGATACGCAGTATTTT.

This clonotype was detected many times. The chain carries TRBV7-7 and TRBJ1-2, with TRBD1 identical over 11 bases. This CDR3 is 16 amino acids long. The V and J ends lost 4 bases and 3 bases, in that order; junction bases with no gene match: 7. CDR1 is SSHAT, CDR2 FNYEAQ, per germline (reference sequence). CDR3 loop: CASSSPGTGGDYGYTF. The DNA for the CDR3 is TGTGCCAGCAGCTCGCCCGGGACAGGGGGAGACTATGGCTACACCTTC.

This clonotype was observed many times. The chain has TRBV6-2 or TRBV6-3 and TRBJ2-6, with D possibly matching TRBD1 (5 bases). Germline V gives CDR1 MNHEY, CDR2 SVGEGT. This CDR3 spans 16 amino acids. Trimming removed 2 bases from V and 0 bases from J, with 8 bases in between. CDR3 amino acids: CASSYGDSSGANVLTF. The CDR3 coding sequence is TGTGCCAGCAGTTACGGAGACAGCTCTGGGGCCAACGTCCTGACTTTC.

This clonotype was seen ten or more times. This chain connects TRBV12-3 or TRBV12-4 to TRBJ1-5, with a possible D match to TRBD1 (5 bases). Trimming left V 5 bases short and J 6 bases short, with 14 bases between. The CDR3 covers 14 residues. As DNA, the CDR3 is TGTGCCAGCAGTCTGGGGCCTTCATTTCAGCCCCAGCATTTT. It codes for CASSLGPSFQPQHF.